The source of this T cell receptor beta chain is a study of blood T cell repertoires in COVID-19. Study background: Sites in the United States, Italy and Spain provided acute and convalescent COVID-19 samples. From T cells, B-cell-depleted T cells, or PBMCs came the material, which was cDNA or gDNA.

Germline V gives CDR1 SGHTS, CDR2 YDEGEE. After removal of 3 bases from V and 5 bases from J, the junction contained 13 bases not matched to a gene. This CDR3 is built from 18 residues. Authors' processing steps: Amplifying reference gene primers gave estimates of nucleated cell counts. Generated by immunoSEQ multiplex PCR, the TCRdb table keeps only in-frame clones and is missing some. V and J calls and clone size are as listed in that table; D and trimming were resolved from the DNA. The table lists 150,000 to 180,000 clones, around 84% of them singletons, with under 2% in the top ten. This chain uses TRBV5-8 with TRBJ2-3, with 12 bases that match TRBD2. The sample was peripheral blood. The sequence came from an elderly man with acute or convalescent COVID-19. CDR3 DNA: TGTGCCAGCAGCTCCAAGCTGACTAGCGGGGGAGTGAAAGATACGCAGTATTTT. Protein product: CASSSKLTSGGVKDTQYF. The variable domain in full, completed from reference TRBV5-8 and TRBJ2-3, reads EAGVTQSPTHLIKTRGQQATLRCSPISGHTSVYWYQQALGLGLQFLLWYDEGEERNRGNFPPRFSGRQFPNYSSELNVNALELEDSALYLCASSSKLTSGGVKDTQYFGPGTRLTVL.